This record covers a single T cell receptor (beta chain). Its target is unknown. Trimming took 8 bases from V and 6 from J, leaving 19 bases between them. Germline V lookup: CDR1 GTSNPN, CDR2 SVGIG (reference sequence). The CDR3 runs to 13 residues. Once extracted for a subset, genomic DNA was divided evenly among several immunoSEQ plates. Data came from immunoSEQ multiplex PCR; TCRdb stores just in-frame clones and leaves some out. The sample includes some 900,000 clones, over 60% of them seen just once. The data stem from a study of shared clonotypes between healthy human individuals. Study results and limitations: Among donors, the sharing of clonotypes was expected to be influenced by sequencing depth. Naive subsets typically showed greater estimated richness than memory subsets.

The clonotype comes from a man between 18 and 35 years old in good health. The chain carries TRBV30 and TRBJ1-2; possibly TRBD1 for D (5 bases). The sequencing sample was made of memory CD4+ T cells sorted from blood. Subset of the sample: CD45RA-negative fraction. CDR3 in amino acids: CAIIFTGFHGYTF. DNA of the CDR3: TGTGCCATTATTTTTACAGGCTTCCATGGCTACACCTTC.